The following is a TCR beta chain sequence with its context. The entry originates in a study of T cells after yellow fever vaccination. CDR1 is SGHVS and CDR2 is FQNEAQ in the germline V gene. V lost 1 base, J lost 10 bases, and 8 bases lay in between. This CDR3 contains 12 residues. In TCRdb, the 5' RACE reads were re-called with MiXCR into one record per CDR3 protein. Of 340,000 or so distinct CDR3 sequences in the sample, about 12% were seen once. The rearrangement uses TRBV7-8 and TRBJ1-5; no clear D gene. The sample here was CD4+ T cells sorted from PBMCs, taken 15 days after the yellow fever booster vaccination. The clonotype comes from a man between 18 and 35 years old who received the YFV17D yellow fever vaccine. The CDR3 DNA is TGTGCCAGCAGCTTAGAGGTCGGCCCCCAGCATTTT. This sequence encodes CASSLEVGPQHF.